This T cell receptor beta chain was found in a study of cytomegalovirus exposure and HLA in healthy donors. The PCR was carried out with 60 Vbeta primers and 13 Jbeta primers. The protocol was immunoSEQ multiplex PCR, while the TCRdb copy is restricted to in-frame clones and leaves out a portion. The sample shows 140,000 to 150,000 clones, around 73% of them seen only once. The CDR3 runs to 15 residues. Germline V gene data show CDR1 as SGHTA and CDR2 as FQGNSA. J lost 0 bases, V lost 5 bases, and 4 bases had no gene match. The J gene is TRBJ1-2, the V gene TRBV7-2, with TRBD1 matching 9 bases. The source material was PBMCs. The TCR comes from a female donor in good health and CMV-seronegative. The CDR3 nucleotides are TGTGCCAGCAGCCTATGGACAGGGGCTAACTATGGCTACACCTTC. Protein product: CASSLWTGANYGYTF.